A single sample is the source of the 30 T cell receptor beta chains below, sequenced in a study of neurological immune-mediated disorders. Using its own MiXCR run on the 5' RACE reads, TCRdb lists one record per CDR3 protein. Counted here are roughly 74,000 distinct CDR3 sequences, approximately 5.2% occurring once; the ten biggest clones make up around 7%. Source material: PBMCs. The receptors shown here come from a man between 18 and 29 years old with multiple sclerosis.

This clonotype was counted ten times or more. The chain carries TRBV7-3 and TRBJ1-2; 10 bases map to TRBD1. The CDR3 is 14 amino acids. V was pared by 5 bases and J by 6 bases, with 6 bases of the junction left unmatched. The germline V gene has CDR1 SGHTA and CDR2 FQGTGA. The CDR3 DNA is TGTGCCAGCAGCCCCTCAGGGACAGGGGATGGCTACACCTTC. Its translation: CASSPSGTGDGYTF.

This clonotype was detected many times. The chain has TRBV29-1 and TRBJ2-1; D remains ambiguous. CDR3 size: 10 residues. With 7 bases removed from V and 7 bases from J, the gap between germline ends came to 8 bases. Germline CDR1 and CDR2: SQVTM and ANQGSEA. The CDR3 DNA sequence: TGCAGCGGATGGTCGAATGAGCAGTTCTTC. As protein: CSGWSNEQFF.

This clonotype was observed at least ten times. J is TRBJ1-2 and V is TRBV20-1; 7 nucleotides align to TRBD1. The CDR3 extends over 15 amino acids. V lost 1 base, J lost 10 bases, and 15 bases stayed unmatched. CDR1 DFQATT and CDR2 SNEGSKA come from the germline V gene (reference sequence). CDR3 nucleotides: TGCAGTGCTAGAGGTCAACAGGGGACCCTGGCCCCCTACACCTTC. Translated: CSARGQQGTLAPYTF.

In this sample, this clonotype turned up many times. DNA of the CDR3: TGTGCCAGCAGCTTAAATGGGGAACGGGGAGAGACCCAGTACTTC. Translated, it gives CASSLNGERGETQYF. V is TRBV7-3 and J is TRBJ2-5, with D possibly TRBD2 on 5 matching bases. The CDR3 covers 15 residues. V lost 1 base and J lost 4, with 13 bases in between. Germline V lookup: CDR1 SGHTA, CDR2 FQGTGA. Full variable domain (missing parts from reference TRBV7-3 and TRBJ2-5): GAGVSQTPSNKVTEKGKYVELRCDPISGHTALYWYRQSLGQGPEFLIYFQGTGAADDSGLPNDRFFAVRPEGSVSTLKIQRTERGDSAVYLCASSLNGERGETQYFGPGTRLLVL.

Turning to this clonotype: At one end, the junction sequence differs from germline, possibly due to a read error. The chain has TRBV11-2 and TRBJ1-5; tentative D call: TRBD1 (5 bases). CDR1 SGHAT and CDR2 FQNNGV come from the germline V gene. CDR3 size: 18 residues. The chain's CDR3 is CASSLGRGRGKSNQPQNF. The CDR3 nucleotides read TGTGCCAGCAGCCTCGGGAGGGGACGTGGGAAAAGCAATCAGCCCCAGAATTTT. The complete variable domain, with remaining parts taken from reference TRBV11-2 and TRBJ1-5, reads EAGVAQSPRYKIIEKRQSVAFWCNPISGHATLYWYQQILGQGPKLLIQFQNNGVVDDSQLPKDRFSAERLKGVDSTLKIQPAKLEDSAVYLCASSLGRGRGKSNQPQNFGDGTRLSIL.

This clonotype has at least ten counts. V gene TRBV5-6 combines with J gene TRBJ1-1; tentatively, D is TRBD1 (6 bases). The CDR3 is made up of 16 amino acids. Germline V CDR1 and CDR2: SGHDT, YYEEEE. V was cut by 1 base and J by 4 bases, with 17 bases left in between. Here the CDR3 reads CASSLLKNRVGTEAFF. DNA of the CDR3: TGTGCCAGCAGCTTGTTAAAAAACAGGGTGGGCACTGAAGCTTTCTTT.

There are many counts of this clonotype. The chain has TRBV7-9 and TRBJ2-7; no clear D. Trimming shortened V by 1 base and J by 5 bases, and 15 bases separated the two germline ends. The CDR3 totals 15 residues. In germline, CDR1 is SEHNR, CDR2 FQNEAQ (reference sequence). The CDR3 sequence is CASSLVLLGRDEQYF. In DNA, the CDR3 is TGTGCCAGCAGCTTAGTGTTGCTAGGGCGAGACGAGCAGTACTTC.

This clonotype was observed many times. The chain uses TRBV20-1 and TRBJ2-2; D unresolved. CDR3 length: 14 amino acids. CDR1 is DFQATT, CDR2 SNEGSKA, per germline (reference sequence). V was shortened by 0 bases and J by 0 bases, with 5 bases between the two germline ends. This chain's CDR3 is CSARDGANTGELFF. CDR3 nucleotides: TGCAGTGCTAGAGACGGAGCGAACACCGGGGAGCTGTTTTTT.

The sample holds many counts of this clonotype. The chain recombines TRBV18 with TRBJ2-1; perhaps TRBD2 as D (5 bases). V was pared by 8 bases and J by 0 bases, with 8 bases between. Germline V gives CDR1 KGHSH, CDR2 LQKENI. CDR3 length equals 13 residues. The CDR3 sequence is CASSGFSYNEQFF. For the CDR3, the DNA is TGTGCCAGCAGCGGATTCTCCTACAATGAGCAGTTCTTC.

This clonotype was recorded many times. This chain links TRBV12-3 or TRBV12-4 with TRBJ1-5; unclear D gene. The CDR3 loop spans 13 amino acids. The V end was cut by 6 bases, the J end by 9 bases, with 15 bases between. CDR3 loop: CASSQDLTGPQHF. CDR3 sequence (DNA): TGTGCCAGCAGCCAAGACCTAACGGGGCCCCAGCATTTT.

This clonotype has a handful of counts. At one boundary the junction diverges from the germline segment, which might be a read error. This chain uses TRBV4-1 with TRBJ2-5; D is undetermined. The CDR3 has 10 amino acids. The germline CDR1 and CDR2 sequences are MGHRA and YSYEKL. The CDR3 reads CARSPVTQYF. DNA for the CDR3: TGCGCCAGAAGCCCTGTGACCCAGTACTTC.

This clonotype was detected ten times or more. The rearrangement links TRBV20-1 to TRBJ2-3; 8 bases align to TRBD1. Germline CDR1 reads DFQATT; CDR2 reads SNEGSKA (reference sequence). Trimming took 6 bases from V and 6 from J; bases not matched to a gene: 11. The CDR3 has 14 amino acids. CDR3 in DNA: TGCAGTGCCTCCTCCGGGACAGGAGGTGATACGCAGTATTTT. Encoded protein: CSASSGTGGDTQYF.

This clonotype came up many times. The V call is TRBV9, the J call TRBJ2-2, with D possibly being TRBD1 or TRBD2 (5 bases each). The CDR3 extends over 14 amino acids. The V gene lost 9 bases and the J gene lost 4 bases, with 16 bases spanning the gap. The germline gives CDR1 SGDLS, CDR2 YYNGEE. The CDR3 loop is CATGTDLSTGELFF. Written as DNA, the CDR3 is TGTGCCACCGGGACGGACCTCAGCACCGGGGAGCTGTTTTTT.

Points on this clonotype: Since a much larger clone is just one base distant, this may be a read error. The chain uses TRBV7-2 and TRBJ1-2; D call uncertain. Trimming cost V 5 bases and J 6 bases, with 16 bases left between them. CDR1 and CDR2 from the germline V gene are SGHTA and FQGNSA. The CDR3 is made up of 14 amino acids. CDR3 amino acids: CASSIRKGSNGYTF. CDR3 sequence (DNA): TGTGCCAGCAGCATCAGAAAGGGTTCGAATGGCTACACCTTC.

This clonotype was observed many times. The V gene is TRBV5-1, the J gene TRBJ1-2; possibly TRBD1 for D (5 bases). The CDR3 has 13 amino acids. The V gene's germline CDR1 is SGHRS and CDR2 YFSETQ. Trimming removed 4 bases from V and 4 bases from J, with 11 bases in between. CDR3 amino acids: CASSELGAYGYTF. The CDR3, as DNA: TGCGCCAGCAGCGAACTCGGGGCCTATGGCTACACCTTC.

The table lists this clonotype with many counts. V gene TRBV25-1 combines with J gene TRBJ2-5, with D hard to call. V was clipped by 6 bases and J by 2 bases, with 1 base between them. The CDR3 runs to 10 residues. The germline V gene encodes CDR1 MGHDK and CDR2 SYGVNS. The CDR3 here is CASRQETQYF. Written as DNA, the CDR3 is TGTGCCAGCAGACAAGAGACCCAGTACTTC. Full variable domain (remainder filled in from reference TRBV25-1 and TRBJ2-5): EADIYQTPRYLVIGTGKKITLECSQTMGHDKMYWYQQDPGMELHLIHYSYGVNSTEKGDLSSESTVSRIRTEHFPLTLESARPSHTSQYLCASRQETQYFGPGTRLLVL.

This clonotype was picked up many times. This chain uses TRBV29-1 with TRBJ1-1, with TRBD1 identical over 8 bases. Germline loops: CDR1 SQVTM, CDR2 ANQGSEA. V lost 6 bases and J lost 4; bases outside the gene matches: 4. The CDR3 sequence is 12 residues long. CDR3 bases: TGCAGCGTAACCACAGGGGGCACTGAAGCTTTCTTT. Protein sequence: CSVTTGGTEAFF.

This clonotype came up many times. V gene TRBV4-2 combines with J gene TRBJ2-7; tentative D call: TRBD1 (6 bases). This CDR3 region has 16 residues. Germline loops: CDR1 LGHNA, CDR2 YNFKEQ. The V gene lost 0 bases and the J gene lost 6 bases, with 18 bases spanning the gap. In nucleotides, the CDR3 is TGTGCCAGCAGCCAAGAGGGGGCTGGGGCCCAGACCGAGCAGTACTTC. It encodes CASSQEGAGAQTEQYF.

This clonotype came up many times. A junction end diverges from the germline sequence, so it may reflect a read error. The CDR3 region has the DNA TGCAGTGCCAAAGCCTTAACCGGGACGAATGAGAGACTAGTACGCTTC. It yields the protein CSAKALTGTNERLVRF. The rearrangement joins TRBV20-1 to TRBJ2-7; TRBD2 is a possible D gene (6 bases). CDR1 DFQATT and CDR2 SNEGSKA come from the germline V gene (reference sequence). This CDR3 comprises 16 residues.

This clonotype was seen at least ten times. J is TRBJ2-3 and V is TRBV6-5; 9 bases align to TRBD2. Germline V lookup: CDR1 MNHEY, CDR2 SVGAGI. The CDR3 is 15 residues long. J gave up 1 base and V 4 bases, and 3 bases lay outside the gene matches. CDR3 DNA sequence: TGTGCCAGCAGTTTCTGGACTAGCGGCACAGATACGCAGTATTTT. This encodes CASSFWTSGTDTQYF.

This clonotype was picked up many times. The J gene is TRBJ2-5, the V gene TRBV20-1; D is uncertain. In germline, CDR1 is DFQATT, CDR2 SNEGSKA (reference sequence). Trimming pared 3 bases from V and 1 base from J, leaving 9 bases between. This CDR3 is 13 amino acids long. Written as DNA, the CDR3 is TGCAGTGCTAGCCGGACGATCCAAGAGACCCAGTACTTC. Its translation is CSASRTIQETQYF.

As concerns this clonotype: With a much larger clone just one base away, this may be a read error. V and J are TRBV3-1 and TRBJ2-7; TRBD1 matches 8 bases. This CDR3 is 16 amino acids long. The germline V gene has CDR1 LGHDT and CDR2 YNNKEL (reference sequence). CDR3 DNA sequence: TGTGCCAGCAGCCAGGGTCGGACAGGGAGGACCTACGAGCTGTACTTC. Protein sequence: CASSQGRTGRTYELYF.

This clonotype was detected many times. The chain couples TRBV5-1 to TRBJ2-2; 8 nucleotides agree with TRBD2. After removal of 7 bases from V and 1 base from J, the junction contained 6 bases not matched to a gene. Germline CDR1 is SGHRS and CDR2 is YFSETQ. This CDR3 has 15 residues. CDR3 loop: CASGRLAKNTGELFF. The CDR3 coding sequence is TGCGCCAGCGGCAGACTAGCGAAGAACACCGGGGAGCTGTTTTTT.

This clonotype has a count of ten or more. The chain has TRBV2 and TRBJ2-7; D gene unclear. CDR1 and CDR2 (germline): SNHLY, FYNNEI. CDR3 length: 12 residues. Between the trimmed V and J ends, which lost 7 bases and 5 bases, there was a span of 12 bases. This CDR3 reads CASTPTRNEQYF. DNA of the CDR3: TGTGCCAGCACTCCCACCAGGAACGAGCAGTACTTC.

The sample holds many counts of this clonotype. V gene TRBV25-1 combines with J gene TRBJ2-1; TRBD2 might be the D (8 bases). Trimming pared 0 bases from V and 6 bases from J, leaving 27 bases between. The CDR3 loop spans 20 amino acids. CDR1 and CDR2 (germline): MGHDK, SYGVNS. CDR3 region: CASSEYAPGSGGGRLNEQFF. In DNA, the CDR3 is TGTGCCAGCAGTGAATACGCCCCGGGTTCGGGAGGGGGCCGTCTCAATGAGCAGTTCTTC.

This clonotype was found a few times. For the CDR3, the DNA is TGTGCCAGCAAAGGATCCAATCAGCCCCAGCATTTT. Amino acid sequence: CASKGSNQPQHF. The chain combines TRBV2 with TRBJ1-5; no definite D call. Germline-derived CDR1 and CDR2 are SNHLY and FYNNEI. Trimming pared 7 bases from V and 3 bases from J, leaving 7 bases between. This CDR3 region has 12 residues.

In this sample, this clonotype turned up many times. V is TRBV5-1 and J is TRBJ2-1, with 9 nucleotides matching TRBD2. The CDR3 loop spans 14 amino acids. V lost 2 bases and J lost 5; bases outside the gene matches: 2. Germline assignment: CDR1 SGHRS and CDR2 YFSETQ. The CDR3 DNA is TGCGCCAGCAGCTTAAGACTAGCGGACAATGAGCAGTTCTTC. Its protein is CASSLRLADNEQFF.

This clonotype was seen more than once but under ten times. This chain connects TRBV3-1 to TRBJ2-7, with no clear D. The CDR3 contains 14 residues. Germline CDR1 and CDR2: LGHDT and YNNKEL (reference sequence). Trimming removed 4 bases from V and 0 bases from J, with 10 bases in between. The CDR3 coding sequence is TGTGCCAGCAGCCCCCCGTTAGGCTCCTACGAGCAGTACTTC. Encoded protein: CASSPPLGSYEQYF.

This clonotype was seen many times. A much larger clone lies a single base off, so this may be a read error. The gene calls are TRBV10-2 and TRBJ1-5; no firm D call. The V end lost 2 bases, the J end lost 2 bases, and 4 bases lay between the germline ends. The CDR3 consists of 13 residues. CDR1 WSHSY and CDR2 SAAADI come from the germline V gene. CDR3 amino acids: CASSEKGNQPQHF. The CDR3 region has the DNA TGCGCCAGCAGTGAGAAGGGCAATCAGCCCCAGCATTTT.

At least ten counts were recorded for this clonotype. This sequence joins TRBV6-5 and TRBJ2-3; possibly TRBD1 or TRBD2 for D (5 bases each). This CDR3 has 13 residues. The V gene's germline CDR1 is MNHEY and CDR2 SVGAGI. V was clipped by 10 bases and J by 3 bases, with 14 bases between them. DNA for the CDR3: TGTGCCACCAAACGGGACCCAACAGATACGCAGTATTTT. Translation gives CATKRDPTDTQYF.